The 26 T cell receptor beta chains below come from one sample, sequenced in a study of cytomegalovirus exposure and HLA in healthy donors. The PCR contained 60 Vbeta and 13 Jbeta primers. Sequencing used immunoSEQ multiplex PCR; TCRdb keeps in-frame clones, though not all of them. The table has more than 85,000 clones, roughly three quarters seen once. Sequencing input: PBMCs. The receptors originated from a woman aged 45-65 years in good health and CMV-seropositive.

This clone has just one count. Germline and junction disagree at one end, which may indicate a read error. The CDR3 DNA reads as TGTTCCAGCAGCGCAGGACTAGCGGGATCCGCCTACGAGCAGTACTTC. Residues: CSSSAGLAGSAYEQYF. The rearrangement uses TRBV7-9 and TRBJ2-7, with 12 bases that match TRBD2. CDR3 length: 16 amino acids. CDR1 and CDR2 (germline): SEHNR, FQNEAQ (reference sequence). Based on the CDR3 plus reference TRBV7-9 and TRBJ2-7, the full variable domain is DTGVSQNPRHKITKRGQNVTFRCDPISEHNRLYWYRQTLGQGPEFLTYFQNEAQLEKSRLLSDRFSAERPKGSFSTLEIQRTEQGDSAMYLCSSSAGLAGSAYEQYFGPGTRLTVT.

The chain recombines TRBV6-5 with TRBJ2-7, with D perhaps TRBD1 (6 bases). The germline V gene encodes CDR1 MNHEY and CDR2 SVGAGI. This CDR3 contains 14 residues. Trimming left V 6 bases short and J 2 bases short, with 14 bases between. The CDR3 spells CASSLGQGPYEQYF. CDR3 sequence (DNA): TGTGCCAGCAGCCTGGGGCAGGGGCCCTACGAGCAGTACTTC.

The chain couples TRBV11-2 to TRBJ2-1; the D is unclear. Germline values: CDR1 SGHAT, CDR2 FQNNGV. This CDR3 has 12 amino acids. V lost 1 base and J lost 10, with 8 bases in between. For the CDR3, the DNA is TGTGCCAGCAGCTTAGCGGGTAAGGAGCAGTTCTTC. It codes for CASSLAGKEQFF.

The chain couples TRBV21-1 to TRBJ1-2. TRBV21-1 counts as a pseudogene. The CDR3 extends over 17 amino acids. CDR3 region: CASSSRPGLPHCYGYTF. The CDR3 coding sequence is TGTGCCAGCAGCAGCCGTCCGGGACTCCCCCACTGCTATGGCTACACCTTC.

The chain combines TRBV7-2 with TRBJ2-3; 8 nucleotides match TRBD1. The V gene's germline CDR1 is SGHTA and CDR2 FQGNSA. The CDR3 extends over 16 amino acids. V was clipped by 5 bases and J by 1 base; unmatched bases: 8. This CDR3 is CASSISGQGGTDTQYF. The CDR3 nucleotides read TGTGCCAGCAGCATATCCGGACAGGGAGGCACAGATACGCAGTATTTT.

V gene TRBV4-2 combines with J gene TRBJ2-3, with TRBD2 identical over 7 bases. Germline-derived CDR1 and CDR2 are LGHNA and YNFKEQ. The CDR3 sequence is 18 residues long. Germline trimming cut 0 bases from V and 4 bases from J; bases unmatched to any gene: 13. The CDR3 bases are TGTGCCAGCAGCCAAGATTGGGGGGGACCCCCCACTCCAGATACGCAGTATTTT. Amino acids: CASSQDWGGPPTPDTQYF.

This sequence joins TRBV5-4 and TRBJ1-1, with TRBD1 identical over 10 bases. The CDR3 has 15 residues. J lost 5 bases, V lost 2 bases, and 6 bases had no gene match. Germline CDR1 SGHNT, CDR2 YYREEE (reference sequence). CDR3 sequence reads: CASSFTGQGITEAFF. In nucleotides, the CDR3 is TGTGCCAGCAGCTTTACGGGACAGGGGATAACTGAAGCTTTCTTT. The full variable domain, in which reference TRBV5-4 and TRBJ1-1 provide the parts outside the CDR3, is ETGVTQSPTHLIKTRGQQVTLRCSSQSGHNTVSWYQQALGQGPQFIFQYYREEENGRGNFPPRFSGLQFPNYSSELNVNALELDDSALYLCASSFTGQGITEAFFGQGTRLTVV.

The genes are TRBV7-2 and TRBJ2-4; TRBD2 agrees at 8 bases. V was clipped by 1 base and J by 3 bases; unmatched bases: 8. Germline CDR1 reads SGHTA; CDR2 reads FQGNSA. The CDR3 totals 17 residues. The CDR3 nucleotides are TGTGCCAGCAGCTTAGTGTTGGCCCGGGAGGGCAAAAACATTCAGTACTTC. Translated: CASSLVLAREGKNIQYF.

CDR3 bases: TGCGCCAGCAGCCATGGCCGGGACAGGGTGGGGAACACTGAAGCTTTCTTT. It encodes CASSHGRDRVGNTEAFF. The chain is built from TRBV4-3 and TRBJ1-1; 9 bases are shared with TRBD1. Germline CDR1 reads LGHNA; CDR2 reads YSLEER. V trimming: 3 bases; J trimming: 1 base; junction bases outside the gene matches: 9. The CDR3 runs to 17 residues.

The CDR3 spells CASSVGGSSHEQYF. The DNA for the CDR3 is TGTGCCAGCAGCGTTGGCGGGAGTTCCCACGAGCAGTACTTC. The V call is TRBV9, the J call TRBJ2-7; TRBD2 agrees at 7 bases. V lost 2 bases, J lost 5 bases, and 7 bases stayed unmatched. Germline CDR1 and CDR2: SGDLS and YYNGEE. This CDR3 is built from 14 residues.

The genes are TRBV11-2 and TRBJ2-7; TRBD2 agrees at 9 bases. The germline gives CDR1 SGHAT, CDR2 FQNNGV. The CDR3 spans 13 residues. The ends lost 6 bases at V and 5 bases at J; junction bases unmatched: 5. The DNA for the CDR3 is TGTGCCAGCAGAGGGGCGGGAGGGGACGAGCAGTACTTC. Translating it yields CASRGAGGDEQYF.

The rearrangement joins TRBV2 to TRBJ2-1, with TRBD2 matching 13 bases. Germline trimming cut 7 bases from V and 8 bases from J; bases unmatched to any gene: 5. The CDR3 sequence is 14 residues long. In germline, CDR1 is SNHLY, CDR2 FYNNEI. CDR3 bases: TGTGCCAGCACCCCCGGACTAGCGGGAGATGAGCAGTTCTTC. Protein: CASTPGLAGDEQFF.

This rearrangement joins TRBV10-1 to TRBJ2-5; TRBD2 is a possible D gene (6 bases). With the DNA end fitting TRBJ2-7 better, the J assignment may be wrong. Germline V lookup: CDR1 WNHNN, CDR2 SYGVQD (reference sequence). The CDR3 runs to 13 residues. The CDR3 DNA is TGCGCCAGCTCTCGGGGGATAGCCTACGAGCAGTACTTC. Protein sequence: CASSRGIAYEQYF.

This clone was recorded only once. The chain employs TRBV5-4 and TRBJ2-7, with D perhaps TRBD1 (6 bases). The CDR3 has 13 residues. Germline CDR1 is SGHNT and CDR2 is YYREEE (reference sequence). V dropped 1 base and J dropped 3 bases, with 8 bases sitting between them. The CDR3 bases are TGTGCCAGCAGCTTGTCACAGGGCTACGAGCAGTACTTC. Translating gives CASSLSQGYEQYF.

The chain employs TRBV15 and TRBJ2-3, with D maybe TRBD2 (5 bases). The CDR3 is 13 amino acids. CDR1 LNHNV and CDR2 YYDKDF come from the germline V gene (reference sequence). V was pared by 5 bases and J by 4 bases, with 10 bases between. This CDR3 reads CATSRRRADTQYF. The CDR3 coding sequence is TGTGCCACCAGCCGGAGGCGAGCAGATACGCAGTATTTT.

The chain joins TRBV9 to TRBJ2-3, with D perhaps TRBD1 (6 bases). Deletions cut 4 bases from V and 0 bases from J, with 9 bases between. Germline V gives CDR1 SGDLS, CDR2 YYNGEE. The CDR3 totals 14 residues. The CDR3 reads CASSRTVSTDTQYF. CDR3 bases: TGTGCCAGCAGCAGGACAGTCAGCACAGATACGCAGTATTTT.

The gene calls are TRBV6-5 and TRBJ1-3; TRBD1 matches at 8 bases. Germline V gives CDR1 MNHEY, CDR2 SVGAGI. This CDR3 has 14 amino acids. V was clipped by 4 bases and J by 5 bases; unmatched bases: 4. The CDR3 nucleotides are TGTGCCAGCAGTTCGCCAGGGGGCAGAAACACCATATATTTT. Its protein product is CASSSPGGRNTIYF.

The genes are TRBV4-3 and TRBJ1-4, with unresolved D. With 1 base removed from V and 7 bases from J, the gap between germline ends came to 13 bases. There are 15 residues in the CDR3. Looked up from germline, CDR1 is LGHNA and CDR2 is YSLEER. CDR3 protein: CASSQAGTGVEKLFF. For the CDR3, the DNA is TGCGCCAGCAGCCAAGCAGGAACCGGGGTTGAAAAACTGTTTTTT.

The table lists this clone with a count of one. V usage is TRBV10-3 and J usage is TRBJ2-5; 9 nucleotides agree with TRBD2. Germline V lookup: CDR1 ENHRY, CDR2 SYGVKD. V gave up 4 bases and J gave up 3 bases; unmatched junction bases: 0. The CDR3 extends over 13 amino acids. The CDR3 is CAISGGGEETQYF. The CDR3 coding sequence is TGTGCCATCAGTGGCGGGGGGGAAGAGACCCAGTACTTC.

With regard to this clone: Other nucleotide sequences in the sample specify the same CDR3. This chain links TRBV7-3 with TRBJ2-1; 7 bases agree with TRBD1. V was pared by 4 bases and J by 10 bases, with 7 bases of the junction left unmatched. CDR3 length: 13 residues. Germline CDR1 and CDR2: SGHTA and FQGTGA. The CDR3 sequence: CASSSDRVNEQFF. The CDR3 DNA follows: TGTGCCAGCAGCTCCGACAGGGTCAACGAGCAGTTCTTC.

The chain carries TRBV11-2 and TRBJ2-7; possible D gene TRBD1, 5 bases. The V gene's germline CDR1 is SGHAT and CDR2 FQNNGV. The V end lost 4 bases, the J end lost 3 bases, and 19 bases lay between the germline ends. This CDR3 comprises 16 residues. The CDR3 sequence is CASSSINQGSSYEQYF. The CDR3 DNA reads TGTGCCAGCAGCTCTATAAATCAGGGTTCAAGCTACGAGCAGTACTTC. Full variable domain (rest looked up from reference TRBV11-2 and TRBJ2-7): EAGVAQSPRYKIIEKRQSVAFWCNPISGHATLYWYQQILGQGPKLLIQFQNNGVVDDSQLPKDRFSAERLKGVDSTLKIQPAKLEDSAVYLCASSSINQGSSYEQYFGPGTRLTVT.

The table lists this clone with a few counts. The CDR3 coding sequence is TGTGCCAGCAGCTCAAACCTAGCGGGAACGAGCGAGCAGTACTTC. Translation: CASSSNLAGTSEQYF. V gene TRBV5-4 combines with J gene TRBJ2-7; 9 bases are a match to TRBD2. CDR1 is SGHNT and CDR2 is YYREEE in the germline V gene (reference sequence). Losses at the gene ends were 3 bases for V and 6 bases for J; bases not matched to a gene: 10. The CDR3 extends over 15 amino acids. Supplemented by reference TRBV5-4 and TRBJ2-7, the full variable domain reads ETGVTQSPTHLIKTRGQQVTLRCSSQSGHNTVSWYQQALGQGPQFIFQYYREEENGRGNFPPRFSGLQFPNYSSELNVNALELDDSALYLCASSSNLAGTSEQYFGPGTRLTVT.

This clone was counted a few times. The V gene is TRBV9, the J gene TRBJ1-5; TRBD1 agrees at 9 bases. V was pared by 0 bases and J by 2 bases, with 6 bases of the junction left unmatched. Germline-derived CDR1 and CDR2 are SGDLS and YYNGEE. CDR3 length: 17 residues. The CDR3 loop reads CASSVDRGHGGNQPQHF. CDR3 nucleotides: TGTGCCAGCAGCGTAGACAGGGGGCATGGGGGCAATCAGCCCCAGCATTTT.

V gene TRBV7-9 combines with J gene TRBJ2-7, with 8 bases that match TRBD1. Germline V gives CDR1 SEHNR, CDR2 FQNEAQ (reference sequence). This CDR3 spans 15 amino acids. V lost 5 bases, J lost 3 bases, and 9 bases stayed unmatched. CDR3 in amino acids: CASSHPGQVLYEQYF. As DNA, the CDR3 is TGTGCCAGCAGCCATCCGGGACAGGTTCTCTACGAGCAGTACTTC. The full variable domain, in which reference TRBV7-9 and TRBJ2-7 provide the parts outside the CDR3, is DTGVSQNPRHKITKRGQNVTFRCDPISEHNRLYWYRQTLGQGPEFLTYFQNEAQLEKSRLLSDRFSAERPKGSFSTLEIQRTEQGDSAMYLCASSHPGQVLYEQYFGPGTRLTVT.

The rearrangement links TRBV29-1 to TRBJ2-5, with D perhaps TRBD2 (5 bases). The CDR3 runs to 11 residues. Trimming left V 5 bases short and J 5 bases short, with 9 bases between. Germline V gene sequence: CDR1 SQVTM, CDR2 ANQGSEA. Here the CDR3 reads CSVRGRETQYF. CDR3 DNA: TGCAGCGTTCGGGGAAGGGAGACCCAGTACTTC.

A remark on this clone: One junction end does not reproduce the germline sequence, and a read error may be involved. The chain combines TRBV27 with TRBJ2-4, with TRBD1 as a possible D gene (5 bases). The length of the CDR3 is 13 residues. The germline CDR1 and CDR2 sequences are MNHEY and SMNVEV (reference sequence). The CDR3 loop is CASSLQGANSQYF. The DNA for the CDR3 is TGTGCCAGCAGTTTACAGGGTGCAAACAGTCAGTACTTC.